Listed here are 17 T cell receptor beta chains from one sample, sequenced in a study of blood T cell repertoires in COVID-19. Libraries were prepared by immunoSEQ multiplex PCR; TCRdb keeps only in-frame clonotypes and omits some of them. The table has about 240,000 clones, around 86% seen once. Sequencing input: peripheral blood. These receptors all come from a woman in her seventies with active or convalescent COVID-19.

The chain recombines TRBV13 with TRBJ2-5, with a weak D call TRBD2 (5 bases). The CDR3 contains 11 residues. Trimming took 4 bases from V and 5 from J, leaving 5 bases between them. Germline V gene sequence: CDR1 PRHDT, CDR2 FYEKMQ (reference sequence). This chain's CDR3 is CASSSGETQYF. DNA for the CDR3: TGTGCCAGCAGCTCGGGGGAGACCCAGTACTTC.

This clone was seen a few times. This chain connects TRBV19 to TRBJ1-3; the D gene is possibly TRBD1 (5 bases). V was trimmed by 3 bases and J by 3 bases, leaving 18 bases between them. CDR1 is LNHDA, CDR2 SQIVND, per germline (reference sequence). This CDR3 is 17 amino acids long. In nucleotides, the CDR3 is TGTGCCAGTAGTATCCGCTCGGCAGGGCAGTTTGGAAACACCATATATTTT. It yields the protein CASSIRSAGQFGNTIYF.

CDR3 DNA sequence: TGTGCCAGCAGTGAACAATGGAACAGGCTAACCGGGGAGCTGTTTTTT. Amino acids: CASSEQWNRLTGELFF. This chain connects TRBV6-1 to TRBJ2-2; D perhaps matches TRBD1 (5 bases). The germline V gene has CDR1 MNHNS and CDR2 SASEGT. This CDR3 is built from 16 residues. Trimming took off 2 bases at V and 5 bases at J, with 15 bases between the two ends.

This clone came up a few times. This chain uses TRBV29-1 with TRBJ1-2; D not resolved. Between the trimmed V and J ends, which lost 1 base and 4 bases, there was a span of 7 bases. CDR3 size: 12 residues. Germline loops: CDR1 SQVTM, CDR2 ANQGSEA. The DNA of the CDR3 is TGCAGCGTTGAAGTCTTCCCCTATGGCTACACCTTC. This sequence encodes CSVEVFPYGYTF.

Note on this clone: The identical CDR3 is also encoded by other nucleotide sequences in the sample. The chain combines TRBV18 with TRBJ2-3; a weak D match, TRBD1 (6 bases). This CDR3 has 13 residues. V was trimmed by 4 bases and J by 1 base, leaving 6 bases between them. The germline gives CDR1 KGHSH, CDR2 LQKENI. CDR3 DNA sequence: TGTGCCAGCTCACGACAGGGCACAGATACGCAGTATTTT. Its translation is CASSRQGTDTQYF.

The V call is TRBV7-3, the J call TRBJ2-7; 7 bases are shared with TRBD1. V was clipped by 5 bases and J by 0 bases; unmatched bases: 4. Germline loops: CDR1 SGHTA, CDR2 FQGTGA. The CDR3 has 14 amino acids. CDR3 in DNA: TGTGCCAGCAGCCTCAGGGGGAACTCCTACGAGCAGTACTTC. Translated, it gives CASSLRGNSYEQYF.

The V and J genes are TRBV6-2 or TRBV6-3 and TRBJ2-7; 7 bases agree with TRBD1. The CDR3 spans 13 residues. CDR1 is MNHEY and CDR2 is SVGEGT in the germline V gene. J was trimmed by 4 bases and V by 5 bases; bases with no gene match: 5. Here the CDR3 reads CASSRDRVYEQYF. The DNA for the CDR3 is TGTGCCAGCAGTCGCGACAGGGTTTACGAGCAGTACTTC.

The chain combines TRBV12-3 or TRBV12-4 with TRBJ1-1; possible D gene TRBD1, 5 bases. V lost 8 bases, J lost 1 base, and 11 bases lay in between. This CDR3 region has 13 residues. CDR3 amino acids: CASLDRPNTEAFF. The CDR3 DNA is TGTGCCAGCCTAGACAGACCGAACACTGAAGCTTTCTTT.

The rearrangement links TRBV6-6 to TRBJ1-6; D possibly corresponds to TRBD1 (6 bases). Trimming stripped 7 bases from V and 10 bases from J, with 17 bases between. Germline V lookup: CDR1 MNHNY, CDR2 SVGAGI (reference sequence). The CDR3 loop spans 14 amino acids. CDR3 nucleotide sequence: TGTGCCAGCACCTTAACCAGGGGAGACTCACCCCTCCACTTT. The encoded protein is CASTLTRGDSPLHF.

This chain uses TRBV7-2 with TRBJ2-1; TRBD1 agrees at 8 bases. Unmatched junction bases numbered 9, after V lost 3 bases and J lost 5 bases. In germline, CDR1 is SGHTA, CDR2 FQGNSA. The CDR3 loop spans 16 amino acids. CDR3 coding DNA: TGTGCCAGCAGCTTCCTACAGGGGGGCTTTCACAATGAGCAGTTCTTC. Protein product: CASSFLQGGFHNEQFF.

This clone has more than one count but fewer than ten. The chain has TRBV6-5 and TRBJ2-3, with 12 bases aligning to TRBD2. The CDR3 spans 15 residues. The V gene end was trimmed by 6 bases and the J gene end by 9 bases; junction bases not matched to a gene: 10. The germline gives CDR1 MNHEY, CDR2 SVGAGI. CDR3 coding DNA: TGTGCCAGCAGCGAGACTAGCGGGGGAGTCAGGACGCAGTATTTT. Amino acids: CASSETSGGVRTQYF.

This chain links TRBV28 with TRBJ2-7; 8 bases match TRBD1. From germline, CDR1 is MDHEN and CDR2 SYDVKM. Unmatched junction bases numbered 11, after V lost 4 bases and J lost 6 bases. The CDR3 totals 15 residues. The CDR3 here is CASSSPGGGSSEQYF. CDR3 DNA sequence: TGTGCCAGCAGTTCGCCAGGGGGCGGATCTTCCGAGCAGTACTTC.

This clone was picked up a small number of times. This chain links TRBV10-3 with TRBJ2-5, with 9 positions matching TRBD1. This CDR3 has 14 amino acids. Germline lookup yields CDR1 ENHRY and CDR2 SYGVKD. J gave up 5 bases and V 10 bases, and 11 bases lay outside the gene matches. CDR3 in DNA: TGTGCCACCCTTCTCGGACAGGGGCTGGAGACCCAGTACTTC. It is translated as CATLLGQGLETQYF.

The CDR3 nucleotides are TGTGCCAGCAGCCCGGGGGGGCATAATGAAAAACTGTTTTTT. Encoded protein: CASSPGGHNEKLFF. The chain joins TRBV6-5 to TRBJ1-4; a possible D gene is TRBD1 (6 bases). V was clipped by 6 bases and J by 4 bases, with 12 bases between them. The CDR3 runs 14 residues. Germline V CDR1 and CDR2: MNHEY, SVGAGI.

This clone was counted once. CDR3 loop: CASSLGLGQTEKLFF. CDR3 DNA: TGTGCCAGCAGCTTAGGACTGGGACAGACTGAAAAACTGTTTTTT. The chain is built from TRBV7-9 and TRBJ1-4; 7 positions match TRBD1. This CDR3 has 15 residues. CDR1 is SEHNR, CDR2 FQNEAQ, per germline (reference sequence). The V and J ends lost 1 base and 7 bases, in that order; junction bases with no gene match: 6.

This chain connects TRBV7-8 to TRBJ2-1; TRBD2 matches at 16 bases. V lost 5 bases to trimming and J lost 6 bases; unmatched junction nucleotides: 10. CDR3 size: 18 residues. The germline V gene has CDR1 SGHVS and CDR2 FQNEAQ. CDR3 protein: CASSLMGTSGGVGNEQFF. In DNA form, the CDR3 reads TGTGCCAGCAGCCTTATGGGGACTAGCGGGGGGGTAGGCAATGAGCAGTTCTTC.

The genes are TRBV7-2 and TRBJ2-3; D gene unclear. CDR3 length: 13 residues. The germline V and J ends were trimmed by 1 base and 8 bases, with 10 bases remaining between them. Germline CDR1 SGHTA, CDR2 FQGNSA. The DNA of the CDR3 is TGTGCCAGCAGCTTAGGGAGCCTGGGTACGCAGTATTTT. It is translated as CASSLGSLGTQYF.